A single T cell receptor (beta chain) is shown here with its context. The antigen remains unidentified. Germline assignment: CDR1 LNHDA and CDR2 SQIVND (reference sequence). The CDR3 totals 15 residues. V shed 9 bases and J shed 4 bases, with 21 bases lying between them. The data are from a study of beta chain features in type 1 diabetes. General observations from the study: In all four CD4+ subsets, TCRB CDR3 length was significantly, moderately reduced in type 1 diabetes. Using cDNA template may skew counts toward highly expressing activated cells. Whether TCRB rearrangement is influenced by HLA type was left unresolved in this analysis.

Expressed TCRB transcripts got sequenced, as all isolated RNA was reverse transcribed. TCRdb keeps only in-frame clones here, not all; method: immunoSEQ multiplex PCR. The repertoire holds 15,000 to 19,000 clones, with roughly 69% as singletons. The chain is built from TRBV19 and TRBJ1-1; the D gene is possibly TRBD1 (5 bases). The TCR originated in a man aged 25 to 40 with type 1 diabetes. Sample: Tregs from blood. This CDR3 reads CASLPTDTGGTEAFF. The DNA of the CDR3 is TGTGCCAGCCTACCTACCGACACGGGGGGCACTGAAGCTTTCTTT.